The 10 T cell receptor beta chains presented below share a single source sample, sequenced in a study of T-cell memory formation after mild COVID-19. MiXCR was run by TCRdb on the 5' RACE reads, yielding one entry per CDR3 protein. The data hold about 260,000 distinct CDR3 sequences, with about a sixth observed a single time. Sequenced material: PBMCs or a T cell subset sorted from them (not recorded which). The receptors were sampled from a man between 18 and 35 years old who had mild COVID-19 (a few samples of this study predate the infection). Cell type and time point are not known.

This clonotype was seen a handful of times. The V and J genes are TRBV10-3 and TRBJ1-6; D ambiguous. The CDR3 runs to 12 residues. Trimming left V 3 bases short and J 13 bases short, with 10 bases between. Looked up from germline, CDR1 is ENHRY and CDR2 is SYGVKD. The CDR3 spells CAISDAVGPLHF. DNA for the CDR3: TGTGCCATCAGTGATGCGGTTGGTCCCCTCCACTTT.

This clonotype was recorded a few times. The chain carries TRBV12-3 or TRBV12-4 and TRBJ2-3, with D tentatively TRBD1 or TRBD2 (5 bases each). CDR3 length: 15 amino acids. The germline V and J ends were trimmed by 6 bases and 1 base, with 14 bases remaining between them. CDR3 bases: TGTGCCAGCAGCCGGACTGGGGCGGGCACAGATACGCAGTATTTT. The encoded protein is CASSRTGAGTDTQYF.

The V and J genes are TRBV4-1 and TRBJ2-1, with TRBD2 matching 7 bases. The J segment lost 4 bases and the V segment lost 3 bases, leaving 6 bases of the junction unmatched. CDR1 MGHRA and CDR2 YSYEKL come from the germline V gene. There are 15 residues in the CDR3. The CDR3 region has the DNA TGCGCCAGCAGCCAGAGGCTAGCGGATTACAATGAGCAGTTCTTC. As protein: CASSQRLADYNEQFF.

The rearrangement joins TRBV9 to TRBJ2-5; D unresolved. Trimming cost V 1 base and J 3 bases, with 4 bases left between them. Looked up from germline, CDR1 is SGDLS and CDR2 is YYNGEE. There are 12 residues in the CDR3. The CDR3: CASSVREETQYF. The CDR3 DNA is TGTGCCAGCAGCGTACGGGAAGAGACCCAGTACTTC. The whole variable domain, remainder taken from reference TRBV9 and TRBJ2-5, is DSGVTQTPKHLITATGQRVTLRCSPRSGDLSVYWYQQSLDQGLQFLIQYYNGEERAKGNILERFSAQQFPDLHSELNLSSLELGDSALYFCASSVREETQYFGPGTRLLVL.

The chain couples TRBV7-2 to TRBJ1-6; a possible D gene is TRBD1 (6 bases). Germline V gene lookup returns CDR1 SGHTA and CDR2 FQGNSA. With 1 base removed from V and 9 bases from J, the gap between germline ends came to 16 bases. The CDR3 contains 16 residues. As DNA, the CDR3 is TGTGCCAGCAGCTTAGTCCAGGGGTCGGCTGGTTCACCCCTCCACTTT. It translates to CASSLVQGSAGSPLHF.

This clonotype has a count of ten or more. The chain combines TRBV4-3 with TRBJ2-1, with TRBD2 identical over 7 bases. The CDR3 extends over 15 amino acids. CDR1 is LGHNA, CDR2 YSLEER, per germline. The V segment lost 5 bases and the J segment 7 bases; nucleotides outside the gene matches: 11. The CDR3 coding sequence is TGCGCCAGCAGCGGTGGGAGGGCGCGGTTTAATGAGCAGTTCTTC. It translates to CASSGGRARFNEQFF.

This clonotype has a count of ten or more. The V gene is TRBV7-3, the J gene TRBJ2-7; TRBD2 aligns across 8 bases. The CDR3 runs 14 residues. Germline-derived CDR1 and CDR2 are SGHTA and FQGTGA. The ends lost 3 bases at V and 2 bases at J; junction bases unmatched: 3. The CDR3 loop is CASSLQAGAYEQYF. The CDR3 DNA reads as TGTGCCAGCAGCTTGCAAGCGGGGGCCTACGAGCAGTACTTC.

The CDR3 DNA reads as TGTGCCACCAGCAGTCGACTGTCCCATGAGCAGTTCTTC. Protein product: CATSSRLSHEQFF. V is TRBV15 and J is TRBJ2-1; D ambiguous. Trimming removed 3 bases from V and 8 bases from J, with 11 bases in between. The CDR3 spans 13 residues. The germline V gene encodes CDR1 LNHNV and CDR2 YYDKDF (reference sequence).

This clonotype was observed a handful of times. The CDR3 DNA reads as TGTGCCAGCGGTCAGGGGGGGTTCTTCTATGGCTACACCTTC. Translation: CASGQGGFFYGYTF. V is TRBV6-5 and J is TRBJ1-2, with 7 bases identical to TRBD1. Unmatched junction bases numbered 10, after V lost 8 bases and J lost 4 bases. This CDR3 has 14 amino acids. Germline CDR1 MNHEY, CDR2 SVGAGI.

The V gene is TRBV20-1, the J gene TRBJ2-5, with D perhaps TRBD1 (6 bases). The CDR3 loop spans 16 amino acids. Per germline, CDR1 DFQATT and CDR2 SNEGSKA (reference sequence). Deletions cut 0 bases from V and 5 bases from J, with 19 bases between. CDR3 sequence reads: CSARDISTGLWETQYF. DNA for the CDR3: TGCAGTGCTAGAGATATCAGCACAGGGCTATGGGAGACCCAGTACTTC.